The entry that follows covers one T cell receptor (beta chain) sequence. These data originate in a study of T cell changes during pregnancy in multiple sclerosis. Method: immunoSEQ multiplex PCR; TCRdb's copy keeps in-frame clones and lacks some. The sample lists about 120,000 clones, over 85% seen once, with approximately 6.2% in the top ten. The receptor's source is a female donor with multiple sclerosis, enrolled in a pregnancy study. Sequencing used peripheral blood, obtained before pregnancy.

The CDR3 here is CASSFNPGQGIYEQYF. The CDR3 DNA follows: TGTGCCAGCAGTTTCAATCCGGGACAGGGGATCTACGAGCAGTACTTC. This rearrangement joins TRBV6-5 to TRBJ2-7, with 10 bases identical to TRBD1. V dropped 4 bases and J dropped 3; count of bases not matched to a gene: 9. CDR3 size: 16 residues. The germline CDR1 and CDR2 sequences are MNHEY and SVGAGI.